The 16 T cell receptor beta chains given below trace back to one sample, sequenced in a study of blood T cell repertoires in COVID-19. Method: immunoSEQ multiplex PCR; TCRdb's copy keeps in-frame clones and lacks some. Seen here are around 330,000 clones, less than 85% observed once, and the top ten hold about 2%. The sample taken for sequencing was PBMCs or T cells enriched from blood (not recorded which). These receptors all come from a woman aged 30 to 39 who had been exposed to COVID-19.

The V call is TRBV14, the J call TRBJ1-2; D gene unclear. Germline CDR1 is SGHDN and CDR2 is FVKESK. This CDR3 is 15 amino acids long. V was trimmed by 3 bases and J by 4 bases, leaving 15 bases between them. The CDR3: CASSHRSGVAYGYTF. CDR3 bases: TGTGCCAGCAGCCACCGTTCCGGGGTGGCCTATGGCTACACCTTC.

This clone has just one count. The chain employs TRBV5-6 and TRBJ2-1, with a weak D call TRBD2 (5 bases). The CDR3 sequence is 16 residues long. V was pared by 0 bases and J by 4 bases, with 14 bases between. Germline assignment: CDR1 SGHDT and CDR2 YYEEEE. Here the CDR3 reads CASSLVGLADYNEQFF. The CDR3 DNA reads TGTGCCAGCAGCTTGGTAGGCCTAGCAGATTACAATGAGCAGTTCTTC.

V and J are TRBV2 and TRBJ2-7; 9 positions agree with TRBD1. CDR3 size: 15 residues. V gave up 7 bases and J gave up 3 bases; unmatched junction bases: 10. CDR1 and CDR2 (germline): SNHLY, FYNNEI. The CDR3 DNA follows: TGTGCCAGCATACCCCCGGGACAGGGTCACTACGAGCAGTACTTC. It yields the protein CASIPPGQGHYEQYF. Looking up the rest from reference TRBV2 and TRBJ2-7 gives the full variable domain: EPEVTQTPSHQVTQMGQEVILRCVPISNHLYFYWYRQILGQKVEFLVSFYNNEISEKSEIFDDQFSVERPDGSNFTLKIRSTKLEDSAMYFCASIPPGQGHYEQYFGPGTRLTVT.

CDR3 in DNA: TGTGCCACCAGTCTGACTAGCGTCACAGATACGCAGTATTTT. Translating gives CATSLTSVTDTQYF. V gene TRBV24-1 combines with J gene TRBJ2-3, with 8 bases that match TRBD2. Germline-derived CDR1 and CDR2 are KGHDR and SFDVKD. This CDR3 spans 14 amino acids. Germline trimming cut 6 bases from V and 2 bases from J; bases unmatched to any gene: 3.

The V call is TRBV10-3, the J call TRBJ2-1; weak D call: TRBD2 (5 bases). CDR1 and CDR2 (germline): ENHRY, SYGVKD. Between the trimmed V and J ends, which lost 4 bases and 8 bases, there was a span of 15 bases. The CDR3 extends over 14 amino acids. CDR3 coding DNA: TGTGCCATCAGTGGTCTAGAAAATAGCGATGAGCAGTTCTTC. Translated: CAISGLENSDEQFF.

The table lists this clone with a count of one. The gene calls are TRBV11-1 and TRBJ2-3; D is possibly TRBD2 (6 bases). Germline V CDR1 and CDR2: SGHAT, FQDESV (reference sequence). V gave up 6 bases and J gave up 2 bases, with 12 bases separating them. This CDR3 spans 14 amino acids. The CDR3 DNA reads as TGTGCCAGCAGTCTCGGGCGGGACACAGATACGCAGTATTTT. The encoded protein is CASSLGRDTDTQYF. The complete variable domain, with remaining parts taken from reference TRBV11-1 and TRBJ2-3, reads EAEVAQSPRYKITEKSQAVAFWCDPISGHATLYWYRQILGQGPELLVQFQDESVVDDSQLPKDRFSAERLKGVDSTLKIQPAELGDSAMYLCASSLGRDTDTQYFGPGTRLTVL.

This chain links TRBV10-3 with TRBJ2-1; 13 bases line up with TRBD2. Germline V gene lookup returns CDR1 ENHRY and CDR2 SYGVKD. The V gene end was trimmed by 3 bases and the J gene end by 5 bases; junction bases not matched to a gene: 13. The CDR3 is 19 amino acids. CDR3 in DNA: TGTGCCATCAGTGAAAGTATAGGACTAGCGGGAGTTGGCAACAATGAGCAGTTCTTC. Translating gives CAISESIGLAGVGNNEQFF.

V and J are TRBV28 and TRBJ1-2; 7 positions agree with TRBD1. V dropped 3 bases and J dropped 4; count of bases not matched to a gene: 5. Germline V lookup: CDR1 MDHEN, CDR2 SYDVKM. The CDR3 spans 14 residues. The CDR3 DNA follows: TGTGCCAGCAGTTTGGGACAGCTGAGCTATGGCTACACCTTC. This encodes CASSLGQLSYGYTF.

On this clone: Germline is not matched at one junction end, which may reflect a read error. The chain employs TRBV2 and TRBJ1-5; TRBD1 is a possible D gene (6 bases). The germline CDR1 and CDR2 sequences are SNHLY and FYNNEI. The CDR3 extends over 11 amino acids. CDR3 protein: CGGDTNQPQHF. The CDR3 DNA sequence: TGCGGGGGGGACACCAATCAGCCCCAGCATTTT.

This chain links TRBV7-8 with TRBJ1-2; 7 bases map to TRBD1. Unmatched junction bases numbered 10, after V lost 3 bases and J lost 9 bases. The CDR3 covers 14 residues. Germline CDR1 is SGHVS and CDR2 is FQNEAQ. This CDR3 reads CASSFEGQPVSYTF. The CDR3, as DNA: TGTGCCAGCAGCTTCGAGGGACAGCCAGTGAGCTACACCTTC.

Here the CDR3 reads CASSKDSSSYEQYF. The CDR3 coding sequence is TGCGCCAGCAGCAAGGACAGCAGCTCCTACGAGCAGTACTTC. The rearrangement links TRBV5-1 to TRBJ2-7; a possible D gene is TRBD1 (6 bases). The CDR3 consists of 14 residues. The germline V gene has CDR1 SGHRS and CDR2 YFSETQ. V was trimmed by 4 bases and J by 0 bases, leaving 11 bases between them.

CDR3 protein: CASSLVGGLPYEQYF. Here the CDR3 DNA reads TGTGCCAGCAGCTTAGTAGGGGGCCTACCCTACGAGCAGTACTTC. This chain uses TRBV11-2 with TRBJ2-7; 7 bases are shared with TRBD1. This CDR3 region has 15 residues. V shed 1 base and J 2 bases; nucleotides not matched to a gene: 5. The germline gives CDR1 SGHAT, CDR2 FQNNGV.

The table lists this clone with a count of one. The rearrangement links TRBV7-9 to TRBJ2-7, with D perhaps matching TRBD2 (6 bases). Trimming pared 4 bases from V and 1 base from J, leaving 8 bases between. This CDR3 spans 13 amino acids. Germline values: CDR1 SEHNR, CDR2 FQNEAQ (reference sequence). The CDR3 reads CASSSEGSYEQYF. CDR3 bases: TGTGCCAGCAGCTCGGAGGGGTCCTACGAGCAGTACTTC. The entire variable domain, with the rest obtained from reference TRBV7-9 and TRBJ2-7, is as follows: DTGVSQNPRHKITKRGQNVTFRCDPISEHNRLYWYRQTLGQGPEFLTYFQNEAQLEKSRLLSDRFSAERPKGSFSTLEIQRTEQGDSAMYLCASSSEGSYEQYFGPGTRLTVT.

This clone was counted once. The chain's CDR3 is CASSKERDTRTSGSVGEQFF. CDR3 bases: TGTGCCAGCAGCAAAGAGAGGGACACGAGGACTAGCGGGAGTGTCGGTGAGCAGTTCTTC. J is TRBJ2-1 and V is TRBV21-1; the D segment call TRBD2 is taken from the table without a DNA check. TRBV21-1 is a recognized pseudogene. The CDR3 consists of 20 residues.

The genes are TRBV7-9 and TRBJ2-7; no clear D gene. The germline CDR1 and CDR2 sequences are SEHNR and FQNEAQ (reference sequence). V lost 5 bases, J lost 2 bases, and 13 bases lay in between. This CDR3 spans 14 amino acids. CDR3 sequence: CASSPLSYPYEQYF. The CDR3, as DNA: TGTGCCAGCAGCCCCCTAAGCTATCCCTACGAGCAGTACTTC.

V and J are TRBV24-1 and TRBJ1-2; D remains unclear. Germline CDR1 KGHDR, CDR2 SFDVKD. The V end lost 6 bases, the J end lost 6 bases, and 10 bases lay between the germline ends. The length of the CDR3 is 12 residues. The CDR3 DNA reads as TGTGCCACCAGTTCCAGGATGGATGGCTACACCTTC. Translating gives CATSSRMDGYTF.